This T cell receptor beta chain emerged from a study of T cell responses to AZD1222 COVID-19 vaccine. Notes on the study in general: Only a handful of AZD1222 recipients tested seropositive at baseline. Spike-specific TCR breadth and depth both grew after two AZD1222 doses. Every sample of the repertoires postdated the peak T cell response.

Generated by immunoSEQ multiplex PCR, the TCRdb table keeps only in-frame clones and is missing some. The sample contains 35,000 to 45,000 clones, roughly 80% of which appear only once. Points on this clone: The antigen is unknown.

The germline CDR1 and CDR2 sequences are SNHLY and FYNNEI. With V trimmed by 6 bases and J by 7 bases, 7 bases remained unmatched. The CDR3 consists of 14 residues. The TCR comes from an adult in good health. The chain combines TRBV2 with TRBJ1-5; 9 nucleotides align to TRBD1. The sample here was peripheral blood, taken on day 0 of AZD1222 vaccination. The CDR3 nucleotides are TGTGCCAGCAGGCTCGGACAGGGGTTACAGCCCCAGCATTTT. This codes for CASRLGQGLQPQHF.